The 27 T cell receptor beta chains presented below share a single source sample, sequenced in a study of blood T cell repertoires in COVID-19. Method: immunoSEQ multiplex PCR; TCRdb's copy keeps in-frame clones and lacks some. Of fewer than 200,000 clones listed, 75% to 90% are singletons. Input material: peripheral blood. The receptors originated from a human donor with acute or convalescent COVID-19. The donor label of this sample is uncertain.

The chain links TRBV7-2 to TRBJ2-1; a weak D match, TRBD1 (6 bases). Per the germline V gene, CDR1 is SGHTA and CDR2 is FQGNSA. This CDR3 has 14 amino acids. V lost 4 bases and J 5 bases, leaving 12 bases between the germline ends. The CDR3 here is CASSYDRKDNEQFF. The CDR3 DNA follows: TGTGCCAGCAGCTATGACAGGAAGGACAATGAGCAGTTCTTC.

The V gene is TRBV6-4, the J gene TRBJ2-2; D is unclear. CDR3 size: 10 residues. Germline assignment: CDR1 MRHNA and CDR2 SNTAGT. The ends were cut back, 8 bases at V and 6 bases at J, with 4 bases in the middle. The CDR3 bases are TGTGCCAGCCGGGCCGGGGAGCTGTTTTTT. Protein product: CASRAGELFF.

The chain joins TRBV27 to TRBJ1-4; 7 bases are shared with TRBD1. Germline assignment: CDR1 MNHEY and CDR2 SMNVEV (reference sequence). Germline trimming cut 3 bases from V and 2 bases from J; bases unmatched to any gene: 9. This CDR3 contains 17 residues. For the CDR3, the DNA is TGTGCCAGCAGTTTTCTCAACAGGGGTCCGACTAATGAAAAACTGTTTTTT. It translates to CASSFLNRGPTNEKLFF.

J is TRBJ1-6 and V is TRBV11-3; TRBD1 is a possible D gene (6 bases). Germline V gene lookup returns CDR1 SGHNT and CDR2 YENEEA. V dropped 6 bases and J dropped 6 bases, with 12 bases sitting between them. The CDR3 runs 14 residues. In DNA, the CDR3 is TGTGCCAGCAGGAGGACAGAGACTAATTCACCCCTCCACTTT. Translation: CASRRTETNSPLHF.

This clone was seen just once. The rearrangement links TRBV7-9 to TRBJ1-6; 9 bases are shared with TRBD1. The V and J ends lost 2 bases and 9 bases, in that order; junction bases with no gene match: 8. The CDR3 is 16 amino acids. Germline assignment: CDR1 SEHNR and CDR2 FQNEAQ (reference sequence). This CDR3 reads CASSLLRDRERSPLHF. The DNA of the CDR3 is TGTGCCAGCAGCTTATTGCGGGACAGGGAACGTTCACCCCTCCACTTT.

The J gene is TRBJ1-4, the V gene TRBV6-5; TRBD1 matches at 8 bases. Per the germline V gene, CDR1 is MNHEY and CDR2 is SVGAGI. The J segment lost 8 bases and the V segment lost 6 bases, leaving 8 bases of the junction unmatched. The CDR3 length is 14 residues. For the CDR3, the DNA is TGTGCCAGCAGATCAGGGGGCCTCGGAGAAAAACTGTTTTTT. It translates to CASRSGGLGEKLFF.

V and J are TRBV18 and TRBJ1-5, with 9 bases lining up with TRBD1. V was pared by 3 bases and J by 6 bases, with 6 bases of the junction left unmatched. Germline CDR1 reads KGHSH; CDR2 reads LQKENI. This CDR3 comprises 15 residues. CDR3: CASSPGQGLSQPQHF. Here the CDR3 DNA reads TGTGCCAGCTCACCTGGACAGGGGTTATCTCAGCCCCAGCATTTT.

The genes are TRBV19 and TRBJ2-2; possible D gene TRBD2, 5 bases. Deletions cut 4 bases from V and 3 bases from J, with 12 bases between. The CDR3 spans 15 residues. From germline, CDR1 is LNHDA and CDR2 SQIVND (reference sequence). CDR3 protein: CASSTRRRDTGELFF. DNA for the CDR3: TGTGCCAGTAGTACCCGCCGGCGGGACACCGGGGAGCTGTTTTTT.

The rearrangement links TRBV9 to TRBJ2-5, with 11 bases matching TRBD1. J gave up 5 bases and V 3 bases, and 6 bases lay outside the gene matches. The CDR3 loop spans 15 amino acids. Germline V lookup: CDR1 SGDLS, CDR2 YYNGEE. CDR3 coding DNA: TGTGCCAGCAGCGCCCGGACAGGGGGCGAGGAGACCCAGTACTTC. This codes for CASSARTGGEETQYF.

The chain is built from TRBV10-1 and TRBJ1-2; the match to TRBD1 covers 10 bases. V shed 6 bases, J shed 2 bases, and the junction held 3 bases outside the gene matches. Germline-derived CDR1 and CDR2 are WNHNN and SYGVQD (reference sequence). The CDR3 consists of 14 residues. This chain's CDR3 is CASSRDRGNYGYTF. Written as DNA, the CDR3 is TGCGCCAGCAGCCGGGACAGGGGAAACTATGGCTACACCTTC.

A note on this clone: The same CDR3 arises from other DNA sequences in this sample as well. The V call is TRBV3-1 (or the pseudogene TRBV3-2), the J call TRBJ1-5; the D is unclear. The CDR3 has 13 residues. The germline CDR1 and CDR2 sequences are LGHDT and YNNKEL (reference sequence). Trimming stripped 2 bases from V and 2 bases from J, with 4 bases between. The CDR3, as DNA: TGTGCCAGCAGCCAACAGGGCAATCAGCCCCAGCATTTT. Translated, it gives CASSQQGNQPQHF.

The rearrangement joins TRBV5-1 to TRBJ1-5; 7 positions agree with TRBD1. The CDR3 spans 14 residues. Germline CDR1 and CDR2: SGHRS and YFSETQ. Losses at the gene ends were 0 bases for V and 7 bases for J; bases not matched to a gene: 4. The CDR3 region has the DNA TGCGCCAGCAGCTTGGAAGGGGGCTCGCAGCCCCAGCATTTT. Translated, it gives CASSLEGGSQPQHF. The full variable domain, rest sourced from reference TRBV5-1 and TRBJ1-5, is KAGVTQTPRYLIKTRGQQVTLSCSPISGHRSVSWYQQTPGQGLQFLFEYFSETQRNKGNFPGRFSGRQFSNSRSEMNVSTLELGDSALYLCASSLEGGSQPQHFGDGTRLSIL.

The CDR3 region is CASSSLSGGNYGYTF. In nucleotides, the CDR3 is TGTGCCAGCAGTTCGCTCTCAGGGGGCAACTATGGCTACACCTTC. This sequence joins TRBV6-2 or TRBV6-3 and TRBJ1-2, with 8 bases lining up with TRBD1. Germline V CDR1 and CDR2: MNHEY, SVGEGT. Trimming took 4 bases from V and 2 from J; bases not matched to a gene: 6. The CDR3 has 15 amino acids.

The table lists this clone with a few counts. This CDR3 reads CASSLYLSSYNSPLHF. CDR3 nucleotides: TGTGCCAGCAGTTTATACCTGAGCTCCTATAATTCACCCCTCCACTTT. The V gene is TRBV27, the J gene TRBJ1-6; no clear D. This CDR3 contains 16 residues. The germline gives CDR1 MNHEY, CDR2 SMNVEV (reference sequence). The germline V and J ends were trimmed by 1 base and 0 bases, with 7 bases remaining between them.

The gene calls are TRBV5-1 and TRBJ1-6; D gene ambiguous. Germline CDR1 SGHRS, CDR2 YFSETQ. Deletions cut 6 bases from V and 10 bases from J, with 20 bases between. The length of the CDR3 is 15 residues. The CDR3 region is CASTDRGQNRSPLHF. The DNA of the CDR3 is TGCGCCAGCACCGACCGCGGGCAGAACCGCTCACCCCTCCACTTT.

The chain couples TRBV6-6 to TRBJ2-3; D is possibly TRBD1 (5 bases). V was trimmed by 4 bases and J by 2 bases, leaving 13 bases between them. This CDR3 spans 15 amino acids. The germline gives CDR1 MNHNY, CDR2 SVGAGI (reference sequence). CDR3 DNA: TGTGCCAGCAGTTTGCGACAGAAAGACACAGATACGCAGTATTTT. This codes for CASSLRQKDTDTQYF.

The CDR3 sequence: CASSVEGRGYEQYF. CDR3 sequence (DNA): TGTGCCAGCAGCGTAGAGGGCAGGGGCTACGAGCAGTACTTC. The rearrangement uses TRBV9 and TRBJ2-7; a possible D gene is TRBD1 (6 bases). The CDR3 runs to 14 residues. CDR1 is SGDLS, CDR2 YYNGEE, per germline. Trimming removed 0 bases at V and 3 bases at J, with 10 bases between.

This clone occurred once. V is TRBV18 and J is TRBJ2-3, with TRBD1 matching over 7 bases. Germline V lookup: CDR1 KGHSH, CDR2 LQKENI. This CDR3 is 15 amino acids long. J was trimmed by 2 bases and V by 8 bases; bases with no gene match: 10. The CDR3 protein is CASKPGQAPTDTQYF. The CDR3, as DNA: TGTGCCAGCAAACCCGGACAGGCACCCACAGATACGCAGTATTTT.

This clone was picked up one time. The chain joins TRBV11-2 to TRBJ2-7; TRBD1 agrees at 7 bases. Germline V lookup: CDR1 SGHAT, CDR2 FQNNGV. This CDR3 region has 15 residues. Trimming at V came to 0 bases and at J to 2 bases, leaving 4 bases not matched to a gene. The CDR3 DNA sequence: TGTGCCAGCAGCTTAGACGACAGGGTCCCCTACGAGCAGTACTTC. Translating it yields CASSLDDRVPYEQYF.

V usage is TRBV3-1 (or the pseudogene TRBV3-2) and J usage is TRBJ1-6; possibly TRBD1 for D (6 bases). V lost 1 base, J lost 8 bases, and 15 bases lay in between. Per the germline V gene, CDR1 is LGHDT and CDR2 is YNNKEL (reference sequence). CDR3 length: 16 residues. CDR3 sequence: CASSQVRDIWDSPLHF. DNA of the CDR3: TGTGCCAGCAGCCAAGTACGGGACATCTGGGATTCACCCCTCCACTTT.

The chain's CDR3 is CASSYSGTGSEQYF. The CDR3 DNA reads TGTGCCAGCAGTTACTCTGGGACAGGGAGCGAGCAGTACTTC. The chain combines TRBV6-6 with TRBJ2-7; 9 positions match TRBD1. This CDR3 contains 14 residues. Germline V gives CDR1 MNHNY, CDR2 SVGAGI (reference sequence). Germline trimming cut 0 bases from V and 6 bases from J; bases unmatched to any gene: 3.

The chain joins TRBV5-1 to TRBJ2-1; no reliable D call. Germline CDR1 SGHRS, CDR2 YFSETQ. V dropped 1 base and J dropped 6 bases, with 14 bases sitting between them. The CDR3 has 15 residues. CDR3 amino acids: CASSLPLGSGNEQFF. CDR3 nucleotide sequence: TGCGCCAGCAGCTTGCCTCTGGGCAGTGGCAATGAGCAGTTCTTC.

The chain is built from TRBV6-5 and TRBJ2-3; D unclear. Germline V lookup: CDR1 MNHEY, CDR2 SVGAGI. V lost 2 bases and J lost 8, with 5 bases in between. The CDR3 sequence is 11 residues long. CDR3 sequence reads: CASSYVGTQYF. CDR3 in DNA: TGTGCCAGCAGTTACGTCGGTACGCAGTATTTT.

The chain carries TRBV3-1 (or the pseudogene TRBV3-2) and TRBJ1-4, with TRBD1 matching 10 bases. Germline V CDR1 and CDR2: LGHDT, YNNKEL (reference sequence). With 5 bases clipped from V and 5 bases from J, the junction kept 5 bases outside the gene matches. This CDR3 has 15 residues. The CDR3 protein is CASSYLGQGNEKLFF. CDR3 nucleotide sequence: TGTGCCAGCAGCTACCTGGGACAGGGGAATGAAAAACTGTTTTTT.

A single count supports this clone. Distinct nucleotide sequences in the sample also encode this CDR3. The chain employs TRBV3-1 (or the pseudogene TRBV3-2) and TRBJ1-6; D may be TRBD1 (5 bases). V was shortened by 1 base and J by 6 bases, with 10 bases between the two germline ends. CDR3 size: 15 residues. The germline V gene encodes CDR1 LGHDT and CDR2 YNNKEL (reference sequence). The CDR3, as DNA: TGTGCCAGCAGCCAAGGCGGGGGAGGTAATTCACCCCTCCACTTT. It yields the protein CASSQGGGGNSPLHF.

This sequence joins TRBV5-5 and TRBJ1-1; D gene unclear. Germline CDR1 SGHKS, CDR2 YYEKEE (reference sequence). CDR3 length equals 13 residues. Between the trimmed V and J ends, which lost 4 bases and 5 bases, there was a span of 12 bases. Here the CDR3 DNA reads TGTGCCAGCAGCGAAGACACTTATACTGAAGCTTTCTTT. Protein sequence: CASSEDTYTEAFF.

This chain links TRBV6-4 with TRBJ2-2; 8 bases map to TRBD1. The CDR3 is made up of 14 amino acids. With V trimmed by 8 bases and J by 4 bases, 6 bases remained unmatched. CDR1 is MRHNA and CDR2 is SNTAGT in the germline V gene. DNA for the CDR3: TGTGCCAGCTCCCGGACAGGGAGCACCGGGGAGCTGTTTTTT. It is translated as CASSRTGSTGELFF.